Following are 21 T cell receptor beta chains from one sample sequenced in a study of Graves' ophthalmopathy and Graves' hyperthyroidism. Amplification targeted the TCR beta CDR3 regions, with RNA transcripts as the source material. First-round RT-PCR with HTBI primers preceded a second-round multiplex PCR. TCRdb reanalysed the multiplex PCR reads using MiXCR and keeps one entry per CDR3 protein. The sample comprises 650,000 to 800,000 distinct CDR3 sequences, roughly two fifths of which are singletons, and around 3.3% rests with the top ten. Sequencing was carried out using peripheral blood. Every receptor here comes from an adult man with Graves' ophthalmopathy.

The chain is built from TRBV19 and TRBJ2-7; TRBD2 might be the D (5 bases). V was shortened by 10 bases and J by 3 bases, with 19 bases between the two germline ends. Germline V gives CDR1 LNHDA, CDR2 SQIVND (reference sequence). The CDR3 has 14 amino acids. The CDR3 reads CATQPGPGNYEQYF. The CDR3 nucleotides read TGTGCCACCCAACCGGGCCCGGGAAACTACGAGCAGTACTTC.

This chain links TRBV4-2 with TRBJ1-2; D is undetermined. There are 17 residues in the CDR3. Trimming cost V 0 bases and J 3 bases, with 17 bases left between them. Germline values: CDR1 LGHNA, CDR2 YNFKEQ. The CDR3 sequence: CASSQEVVAQADYGYTF. The CDR3 nucleotides read TGTGCCAGCAGCCAAGAAGTTGTGGCCCAAGCAGACTATGGCTACACCTTC.

This clonotype was detected ten times or more. V usage is TRBV19 and J usage is TRBJ2-1, with 9 bases matching TRBD2. The V gene's germline CDR1 is LNHDA and CDR2 SQIVND (reference sequence). J lost 7 bases, V lost 6 bases, and 10 bases had no gene match. The CDR3 loop spans 15 amino acids. CDR3 region: CASRREGLLGNEQFF. The CDR3 DNA sequence: TGTGCCAGTAGGCGGGAGGGACTCCTCGGAAATGAGCAGTTCTTC.

This clonotype was seen only a few times. The chain joins TRBV6-1 to TRBJ2-7; TRBD2 matches 10 bases. Trimming cost V 7 bases and J 3 bases; bases outside gene matches: 6. The germline V gene has CDR1 MNHNS and CDR2 SASEGT. This CDR3 contains 14 residues. The CDR3 DNA follows: TGTGCCAGCATGAGAGCGGGAGGGGGCTACGAGCAGTACTTC. This encodes CASMRAGGGYEQYF.

This clonotype was detected ten times or more. The chain recombines TRBV11-2 with TRBJ2-2; D remains unclear. V was cut by 6 bases and J by 13 bases, with 27 bases left in between. Germline lookup yields CDR1 SGHAT and CDR2 FQNNGV. This CDR3 has 16 residues. The CDR3 spells CASSYKENYSIRGLFF. The CDR3 region has the DNA TGTGCCAGCAGTTACAAAGAGAACTATTCCATTCGTGGGCTGTTTTTT.

The table lists this clonotype with many counts. This chain links TRBV2 with TRBJ2-6, with TRBD1 matching over 8 bases. The germline V gene encodes CDR1 SNHLY and CDR2 FYNNEI. The CDR3 has 14 amino acids. V lost 9 bases and J lost 2; bases outside the gene matches: 3. The CDR3 loop reads CARTGGTGANVLTF. The DNA of the CDR3 is TGTGCCAGAACAGGGGGTACTGGGGCCAACGTCCTGACTTTC.

A few counts support this clonotype. This chain uses TRBV7-9 with TRBJ1-3; no reliable D call. Germline V gives CDR1 SEHNR, CDR2 FQNEAQ (reference sequence). V was pared by 3 bases and J by 2 bases, with 32 bases between. This CDR3 spans 22 amino acids. The CDR3 DNA follows: TGTGCCAGCAGCTTGGGGTTGTTTGTCACCCGACCGGGATTTTATGCTGGAAACACCATATATTTT. Its protein is CASSLGLFVTRPGFYAGNTIYF.

This clonotype was seen repeatedly, ten times or more. V and J are TRBV7-9 and TRBJ1-4; 7 bases agree with TRBD1. Trimming cost V 4 bases and J 0 bases; bases outside gene matches: 14. This CDR3 region has 19 residues. Germline loops: CDR1 SEHNR, CDR2 FQNEAQ (reference sequence). The CDR3 DNA is TGTGCCAGCAGCTCACTTTACAGGGGATTAACGGCAACTAATGAAAAACTGTTTTTT. This sequence encodes CASSSLYRGLTATNEKLFF. Looking up the rest from reference TRBV7-9 and TRBJ1-4 gives the full variable domain: DTGVSQNPRHKITKRGQNVTFRCDPISEHNRLYWYRQTLGQGPEFLTYFQNEAQLEKSRLLSDRFSAERPKGSFSTLEIQRTEQGDSAMYLCASSSLYRGLTATNEKLFFGSGTQLSVL.

This clonotype was seen a few times. The rearrangement uses TRBV6-5 and TRBJ2-5; TRBD1 matches at 11 bases. Germline CDR1 MNHEY, CDR2 SVGAGI. CDR3 length equals 16 residues. With 1 base clipped from V and 7 bases from J, the junction kept 8 bases outside the gene matches. The chain's CDR3 is CASSYLTAGQGGTQYF. CDR3 in DNA: TGTGCCAGCAGTTACTTAACCGCGGGACAGGGGGGGACCCAGTACTTC.

This clonotype was observed a few times. The chain has TRBV6-2 or TRBV6-3 and TRBJ1-5; D is undetermined. With 2 bases removed from V and 0 bases from J, the gap between germline ends came to 5 bases. Germline-derived CDR1 and CDR2 are MNHEY and SVGEGT. The CDR3 is 14 amino acids. CDR3 sequence (DNA): TGTGCCAGCAGTTACGGGAGTAGCAATCAGCCCCAGCATTTT. Its protein product is CASSYGSSNQPQHF.

A remark on this clonotype: This sequence may be a read error, since a much larger clone differs from it by one base. The J gene is TRBJ1-3, the V gene TRBV11-2; weak D call: TRBD1 (5 bases). V lost 4 bases to trimming and J lost 6 bases, with 13 bases between them. Germline loops: CDR1 SGHAT, CDR2 FQNNGV. This CDR3 is built from 14 residues. This CDR3 is CASSSGRGPNTIYF. For the CDR3, the DNA is TGTGCCAGCAGCTCAGGACGGGGCCCAAACACCATATATTTT.

V gene TRBV7-9 combines with J gene TRBJ1-5, with TRBD1 identical over 10 bases. The germline V gene encodes CDR1 SEHNR and CDR2 FQNEAQ (reference sequence). This CDR3 is built from 16 residues. Losses at the gene ends were 4 bases for V and 2 bases for J; bases not matched to a gene: 5. This CDR3 reads CASSWDRGERNQPQHF. In nucleotides, the CDR3 is TGTGCCAGCAGCTGGGACAGGGGTGAACGCAATCAGCCCCAGCATTTT. Variable domain in full (rest from reference TRBV7-9 and TRBJ1-5): DTGVSQNPRHKITKRGQNVTFRCDPISEHNRLYWYRQTLGQGPEFLTYFQNEAQLEKSRLLSDRFSAERPKGSFSTLEIQRTEQGDSAMYLCASSWDRGERNQPQHFGDGTRLSIL.

V usage is TRBV29-1 and J usage is TRBJ2-6, with D possibly matching TRBD1 (6 bases). This CDR3 comprises 13 residues. Germline V gene data show CDR1 as SQVTM and CDR2 as ANQGSEA. Between the trimmed V and J ends, which lost 8 bases and 0 bases, there was a span of 8 bases. The CDR3 nucleotides read TGCAGCCAGGACAGCTCTGGGGCCAACGTCCTGACTTTC. As protein: CSQDSSGANVLTF.

The chain recombines TRBV4-3 with TRBJ1-2; TRBD1 might be the D (6 bases). This CDR3 region has 17 residues. Looked up from germline, CDR1 is LGHNA and CDR2 is YSLEER. Between the trimmed V and J ends, which lost 0 bases and 2 bases, there was a span of 16 bases. As DNA, the CDR3 is TGCGCCAGCAGCCAAGATATGGACAGTGTAAGCAACTATGGCTACACCTTC. Amino acid sequence: CASSQDMDSVSNYGYTF.

This clonotype was observed a few times. The rearrangement links TRBV3-1 to TRBJ1-5; D gene uncertain. Trimming stripped 3 bases from V and 3 bases from J, with 12 bases between. Germline values: CDR1 LGHDT, CDR2 YNNKEL (reference sequence). CDR3 size: 15 residues. The CDR3 reads CASSQSRANNQPQHF. The CDR3 DNA reads as TGTGCCAGCAGCCAGTCCCGGGCCAACAATCAGCCCCAGCATTTT.

The rearrangement uses TRBV24-1 and TRBJ1-4; 8 bases align to TRBD1. Trimming at V came to 7 bases and at J to 7 bases, leaving 7 bases not matched to a gene. CDR1 and CDR2 (germline): KGHDR, SFDVKD. The CDR3 consists of 14 residues. CDR3 residues: CATSKSTGGEKLFF. The CDR3 DNA follows: TGTGCCACCAGCAAATCCACAGGGGGTGAAAAACTGTTTTTT.

The CDR3 nucleotides read TGCAGCGTTGAAGCGGACAGGGGCTATGGCTACACCTTC. As protein: CSVEADRGYGYTF. The gene calls are TRBV29-1 and TRBJ1-2; 9 positions match TRBD1. CDR3 length: 13 amino acids. Per germline, CDR1 SQVTM and CDR2 ANQGSEA. Trimming cost V 1 base and J 4 bases; bases outside gene matches: 1.

This clonotype was recorded a few times. V and J are TRBV30 and TRBJ2-5, with 15 bases matching TRBD2. The CDR3 extends over 16 amino acids. V was pared by 1 base and J by 5 bases, with 5 bases of the junction left unmatched. Germline lookup yields CDR1 GTSNPN and CDR2 SVGIG (reference sequence). The CDR3: CAWSAGTSGRWETQYF. The DNA of the CDR3 is TGTGCCTGGAGTGCCGGGACTAGCGGGAGGTGGGAGACCCAGTACTTC.

The rearrangement links TRBV29-1 to TRBJ1-2; D gene unclear. Germline CDR1 SQVTM, CDR2 ANQGSEA. Trimming took off 3 bases at V and 7 bases at J, with 9 bases between the two ends. The CDR3 consists of 11 residues. The CDR3, as DNA: TGCAGCGTTGATGGGAGTTTTGGCTACACCTTC. As protein: CSVDGSFGYTF.

CDR3 protein: CSFGQENTEAFF. The CDR3 DNA follows: TGCAGCTTCGGACAGGAGAACACTGAAGCTTTCTTT. V is TRBV29-1 and J is TRBJ1-1, with 7 bases fitting TRBD1. The length of the CDR3 is 12 residues. The ends lost 8 bases at V and 1 base at J; junction bases unmatched: 4. Germline V lookup: CDR1 SQVTM, CDR2 ANQGSEA.

The chain has TRBV3-1 and TRBJ2-7; TRBD1 matches at 7 bases. After removal of 1 base from V and 4 bases from J, the junction contained 4 bases not matched to a gene. CDR3 length equals 14 residues. From germline, CDR1 is LGHDT and CDR2 YNNKEL (reference sequence). CDR3 sequence (DNA): TGTGCCAGCAGCCAAGGGCAGGGGGTTTACGAGCAGTACTTC. Amino acids: CASSQGQGVYEQYF.